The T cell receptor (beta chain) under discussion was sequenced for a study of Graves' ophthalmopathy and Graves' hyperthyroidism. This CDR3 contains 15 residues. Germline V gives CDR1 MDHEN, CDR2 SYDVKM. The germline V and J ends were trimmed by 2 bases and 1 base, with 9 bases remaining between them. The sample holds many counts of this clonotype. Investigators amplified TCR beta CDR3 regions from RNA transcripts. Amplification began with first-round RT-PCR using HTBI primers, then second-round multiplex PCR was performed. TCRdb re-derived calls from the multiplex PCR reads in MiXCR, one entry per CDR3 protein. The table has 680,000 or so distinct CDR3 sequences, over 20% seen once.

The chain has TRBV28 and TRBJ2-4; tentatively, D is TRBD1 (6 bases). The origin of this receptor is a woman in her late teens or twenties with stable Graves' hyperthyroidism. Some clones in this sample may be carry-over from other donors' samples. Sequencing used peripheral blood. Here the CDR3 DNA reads TGTGCCAGCAGTTTAAAAACAGGGGCCAAAAACATTCAGTACTTC. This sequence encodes CASSLKTGAKNIQYF.